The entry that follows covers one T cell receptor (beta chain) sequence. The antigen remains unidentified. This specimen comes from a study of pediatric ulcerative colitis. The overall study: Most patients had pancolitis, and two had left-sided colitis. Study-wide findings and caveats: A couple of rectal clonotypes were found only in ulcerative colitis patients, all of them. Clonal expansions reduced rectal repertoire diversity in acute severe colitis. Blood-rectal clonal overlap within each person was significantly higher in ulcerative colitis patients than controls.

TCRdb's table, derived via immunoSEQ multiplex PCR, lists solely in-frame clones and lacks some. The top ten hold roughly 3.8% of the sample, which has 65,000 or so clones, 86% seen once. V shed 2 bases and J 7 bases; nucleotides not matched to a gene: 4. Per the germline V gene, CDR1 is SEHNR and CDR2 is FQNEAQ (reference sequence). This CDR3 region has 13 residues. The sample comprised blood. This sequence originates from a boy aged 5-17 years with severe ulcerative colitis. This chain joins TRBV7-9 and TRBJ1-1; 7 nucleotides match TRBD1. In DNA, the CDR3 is TGTGCCAGCAGCTTAATGAGGGACAGTGAAGCTTTCTTT. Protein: CASSLMRDSEAFF. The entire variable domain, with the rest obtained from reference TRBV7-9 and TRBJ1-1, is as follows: DTGVSQNPRHKITKRGQNVTFRCDPISEHNRLYWYRQTLGQGPEFLTYFQNEAQLEKSRLLSDRFSAERPKGSFSTLEIQRTEQGDSAMYLCASSLMRDSEAFFGQGTRLTVV.